One and the same sample provided the 32 T cell receptor beta chains below, sequenced in a study of control samples from healthy donors and cancer patients. Profiled with immunoSEQ multiplex PCR; TCRdb holds only in-frame clones, not every one. The sample lists about 160,000 clones; roughly 95% were seen once. The specimen sequenced was blood. Receptors were obtained from a woman aged 30 to 39 in good health.

The rearrangement uses TRBV15 and TRBJ2-5, with 7 bases fitting TRBD2. V lost 0 bases and J lost 5; bases outside the gene matches: 3. From germline, CDR1 is LNHNV and CDR2 YYDKDF (reference sequence). The CDR3 consists of 14 residues. CDR3 sequence (DNA): TGTGCCACCAGCAGAGAAGCGGGACCTGAGACCCAGTACTTC. Translating it yields CATSREAGPETQYF. Together with reference TRBV15 and TRBJ2-5, the CDR3 gives the full variable domain: DAMVIQNPRYQVTQFGKPVTLSCSQTLNHNVMYWYQQKSSQAPKLLFHYYDKDFNNEADTPDNFQSRRPNTSFCFLDIRSPGLGDTAMYLCATSREAGPETQYFGPGTRLLVL.

This clone appeared a single time. The chain uses TRBV14 and TRBJ2-7; D might be TRBD1 (6 bases). The CDR3 totals 15 residues. CDR1 and CDR2 (germline): SGHDN, FVKESK. Trimming removed 5 bases from V and 3 bases from J, with 17 bases in between. The CDR3: CASSYKQGTLYEQYF. In DNA, the CDR3 is TGTGCCAGCAGCTATAAACAGGGAACTCTCTACGAGCAGTACTTC. The entire variable domain, with the rest obtained from reference TRBV14 and TRBJ2-7, is as follows: EAGVTQFPSHSVIEKGQTVTLRCDPISGHDNLYWYRRVMGKEIKFLLHFVKESKQDESGMPNNRFLAERTGGTYSTLKVQPAELEDSGVYFCASSYKQGTLYEQYFGPGTRLTVT.

The J gene is TRBJ2-1, the V gene TRBV2; D unclear. The V gene lost 5 bases and the J gene lost 4 bases, with 3 bases spanning the gap. This CDR3 comprises 11 residues. Germline CDR1 reads SNHLY; CDR2 reads FYNNEI. The CDR3: CASSMYNEQFF. In nucleotides, the CDR3 is TGTGCCAGCAGTATGTACAATGAGCAGTTCTTC.

J is TRBJ2-7 and V is TRBV2; D possibly corresponds to TRBD1 (5 bases). V lost 2 bases, J lost 0 bases, and 8 bases lay in between. Germline-derived CDR1 and CDR2 are SNHLY and FYNNEI. This CDR3 contains 14 residues. CDR3 loop: CASSEFQGSYEQYF. The CDR3 region has the DNA TGTGCCAGCAGTGAATTCCAGGGCTCCTACGAGCAGTACTTC.

This sequence joins TRBV6-1 and TRBJ1-5; TRBD1 agrees at 8 bases. The V and J ends lost 3 bases and 2 bases, in that order; junction bases with no gene match: 6. The CDR3 covers 16 residues. Germline V gives CDR1 MNHNS, CDR2 SASEGT. DNA of the CDR3: TGTGCCAGCAGTGAGGTTTCGACAGGGGGCAATCAGCCCCAGCATTTT. This sequence encodes CASSEVSTGGNQPQHF.

The gene calls are TRBV5-1 and TRBJ1-2; possible D gene TRBD1, 5 bases. The germline CDR1 and CDR2 sequences are SGHRS and YFSETQ. The germline V and J ends were trimmed by 0 bases and 6 bases, with 12 bases remaining between them. There are 14 residues in the CDR3. The CDR3, as DNA: TGCGCCAGCAGCTTGGAGGTCGGCAGGGATGGCTACACCTTC. Its protein is CASSLEVGRDGYTF.

V gene TRBV5-5 combines with J gene TRBJ1-5; D is uncertain. In germline, CDR1 is SGHKS, CDR2 YYEKEE (reference sequence). The CDR3 runs 14 residues. V lost 2 bases and J 3 bases, leaving 9 bases between the germline ends. The CDR3 reads CASSFTDPNQPQHF. The CDR3 DNA follows: TGTGCCAGCAGCTTCACGGACCCCAATCAGCCCCAGCATTTT.

V is TRBV19 and J is TRBJ2-1, with D perhaps TRBD2 (5 bases). V lost 6 bases, J lost 2 bases, and 14 bases lay in between. Per the germline V gene, CDR1 is LNHDA and CDR2 is SQIVND (reference sequence). The CDR3 covers 15 residues. The CDR3 sequence: CASRTTTNPYNEQFF. The CDR3, as DNA: TGTGCCAGTAGAACCACGACTAACCCCTACAATGAGCAGTTCTTC.

The sample holds one count of this clone. The gene calls are TRBV30 and TRBJ1-5, with unresolved D. There are 15 residues in the CDR3. Trimming cost V 3 bases and J 3 bases, with 15 bases left between them. The germline V gene has CDR1 GTSNPN and CDR2 SVGIG (reference sequence). The CDR3: CAWSTDKIFNQPQHF. Here the CDR3 DNA reads TGTGCCTGGAGCACTGACAAGATTTTCAATCAGCCCCAGCATTTT.

For this clone: A read error may produce the germline difference seen at one junction end. The rearrangement links TRBV6-1 to TRBJ2-2; D remains ambiguous. Germline V lookup: CDR1 MNHNS, CDR2 SASEGT. The CDR3 consists of 18 residues. CDR3 nucleotides: TGTGCCAGCACTGAACCCTTCCTACAGAGTTCGAACACCGGGGAGCTGTTTTTT. Translation: CASTEPFLQSSNTGELFF.

This rearrangement joins TRBV15 to TRBJ2-7, with D possibly being TRBD1 or TRBD2 (6 bases each). Germline assignment: CDR1 LNHNV and CDR2 YYDKDF (reference sequence). V gave up 5 bases and J gave up 5 bases, with 19 bases separating them. The CDR3 has 15 residues. CDR3 coding DNA: TGTGCCACCAGCCGATTTGGGGGGCGCATCCACGAGCAGTACTTC. It codes for CATSRFGGRIHEQYF.

J is TRBJ2-7 and V is TRBV7-9; no clear D. Germline V CDR1 and CDR2: SEHNR, FQNEAQ (reference sequence). The CDR3 consists of 12 residues. Trimming took 6 bases from V and 6 from J, leaving 12 bases between them. In DNA, the CDR3 is TGTGCCAGCAGTCCTGAAACTACCGAGCAGTACTTC. Its protein is CASSPETTEQYF.

The rearrangement uses TRBV7-9 and TRBJ2-1; D is unresolved. V lost 3 bases and J lost 10, with 13 bases in between. This CDR3 has 13 residues. Germline loops: CDR1 SEHNR, CDR2 FQNEAQ (reference sequence). The CDR3: CASSFTGDGEQFF. CDR3 sequence (DNA): TGTGCCAGCAGCTTTACTGGCGACGGAGAGCAGTTCTTC.

This sequence joins TRBV28 and TRBJ2-2; D is uncertain. Deletions cut 7 bases from V and 6 bases from J, with 6 bases between. This CDR3 has 11 residues. CDR1 MDHEN and CDR2 SYDVKM come from the germline V gene. The CDR3 nucleotides read TGTGCCAGCAAAAGCGCCGGGGAGCTGTTTTTT. Encoded protein: CASKSAGELFF.

J is TRBJ2-7 and V is TRBV6-5, with TRBD2 matching over 7 bases. After removal of 8 bases from V and 2 bases from J, the junction contained 3 bases not matched to a gene. CDR1 is MNHEY and CDR2 is SVGAGI in the germline V gene. CDR3 length: 12 amino acids. The CDR3 reads CASGGGTYEQYF. DNA for the CDR3: TGTGCCAGCGGGGGGGGAACCTACGAGCAGTACTTC.

This sequence joins TRBV10-2 and TRBJ2-7; D remains ambiguous. Germline CDR1 reads WSHSY; CDR2 reads SAAADI. V lost 4 bases, J lost 4 bases, and 8 bases lay in between. The CDR3 runs 12 residues. The CDR3 spells CASSAVGYEQYF. DNA of the CDR3: TGCGCCAGCAGTGCTGTCGGTTACGAGCAGTACTTC.

This rearrangement joins TRBV6-5 to TRBJ2-3; no reliable D call. Germline loops: CDR1 MNHEY, CDR2 SVGAGI. This CDR3 is 12 amino acids long. V gave up 6 bases and J gave up 2 bases, with 6 bases separating them. CDR3: CASRSYTDTQYF. As DNA, the CDR3 is TGTGCCAGCAGGTCCTACACAGATACGCAGTATTTT.

V usage is TRBV3-1 (or the pseudogene TRBV3-2) and J usage is TRBJ2-5, with 10 bases that match TRBD2. The CDR3 runs to 14 residues. The V gene end was trimmed by 8 bases and the J gene end by 5 bases; junction bases not matched to a gene: 8. CDR1 and CDR2 from the germline V gene are LGHDT and YNNKEL (reference sequence). Here the CDR3 DNA reads TGTGCCAGCGGAAGACTAGCGGGTAGGGAGACCCAGTACTTC. Translation gives CASGRLAGRETQYF.

The rearrangement joins TRBV10-1 to TRBJ2-2; D uncertain. CDR1 and CDR2 (germline): WNHNN, SYGVQD (reference sequence). V lost 3 bases, J lost 7 bases, and 9 bases lay in between. The CDR3 has 13 amino acids. The CDR3 spells CASSDGVNGELFF. The CDR3 DNA sequence: TGCGCCAGCAGTGACGGAGTGAACGGGGAGCTGTTTTTT.

The genes are TRBV12-5 and TRBJ2-5, with TRBD2 identical over 9 bases. The junction had 13 bases not matched to a gene; V was cut back by 4 bases and J by 7 bases. Per germline, CDR1 LGHNT and CDR2 FRNRAP. The CDR3 length is 16 residues. The CDR3 nucleotides read TGTGCTAGTGGTTCTACCCTTAGCGGGAGTCCTGGGACCCAGTACTTC. It is translated as CASGSTLSGSPGTQYF.

V usage is TRBV30 and J usage is TRBJ2-1, with TRBD2 as a possible D gene (5 bases). Trimming took off 5 bases at V and 0 bases at J, with 14 bases between the two ends. Germline V gene lookup returns CDR1 GTSNPN and CDR2 SVGIG (reference sequence). The CDR3 loop spans 15 amino acids. The CDR3 here is CAWGSGDFSYNEQFF. The CDR3 nucleotides read TGTGCCTGGGGGTCCGGGGATTTCTCCTACAATGAGCAGTTCTTC.

V gene TRBV6-6 combines with J gene TRBJ2-2; D is undetermined. This CDR3 contains 14 residues. The germline gives CDR1 MNHNY, CDR2 SVGAGI (reference sequence). V lost 0 bases, J lost 3 bases, and 5 bases lay in between. This CDR3 is CASSYSSDTGELFF. The CDR3 bases are TGTGCCAGCAGTTACTCGAGCGACACCGGGGAGCTGTTTTTT.

The chain is built from TRBV6-6 and TRBJ1-1; D uncertain. Germline-derived CDR1 and CDR2 are MNHNY and SVGAGI (reference sequence). The CDR3 has 14 residues. V lost 2 bases, J lost 6 bases, and 13 bases lay in between. As DNA, the CDR3 is TGTGCCAGCAGTTACAGGTCCGGGTACGCTGAAGCTTTCTTT. Its translation: CASSYRSGYAEAFF.

The chain is built from TRBV7-8 and TRBJ2-1; D is unresolved. The germline CDR1 and CDR2 sequences are SGHVS and FQNEAQ. V was shortened by 0 bases and J by 5 bases, with 8 bases between the two germline ends. The CDR3 has 14 residues. CDR3 nucleotides: TGTGCCAGCAGCTTAGCTGCGACAAACAATGAGCAGTTCTTC. It encodes CASSLAATNNEQFF.

The chain links TRBV3-1 (or the pseudogene TRBV3-2) to TRBJ2-2, with D tentatively TRBD2 (5 bases). Germline lookup yields CDR1 LGHDT and CDR2 YNNKEL (reference sequence). Trimming removed 1 base from V and 0 bases from J, with 9 bases in between. The CDR3 runs to 16 residues. The CDR3 region has the DNA TGTGCCAGCAGCCAAGTCGAGGGAACGAACACCGGGGAGCTGTTTTTT. Translated, it gives CASSQVEGTNTGELFF.

This chain links TRBV6-2 or TRBV6-3 with TRBJ1-1, with D maybe TRBD1 (6 bases). Germline values: CDR1 MNHEY, CDR2 SVGEGT. The CDR3 is 16 residues long. Trimming pared 0 bases from V and 5 bases from J, leaving 16 bases between. CDR3 nucleotides: TGTGCCAGCAGTTACTCGAGCCCGGGGGGCGCGACTGAAGCTTTCTTT. Its protein product is CASSYSSPGGATEAFF.

V usage is TRBV24-1 and J usage is TRBJ1-2, with a weak D call TRBD1 (5 bases). Germline values: CDR1 KGHDR, CDR2 SFDVKD. The CDR3 runs to 13 residues. The V end lost 6 bases, the J end lost 0 bases, and 7 bases lay between the germline ends. CDR3 coding DNA: TGTGCCACCAGTACAGGAGCTAACTATGGCTACACCTTC. It translates to CATSTGANYGYTF.

The rearrangement joins TRBV5-1 to TRBJ2-7; TRBD1 matches at 11 bases. Germline CDR1 is SGHRS and CDR2 is YFSETQ. V dropped 2 bases and J dropped 0; count of bases not matched to a gene: 4. The CDR3 runs 16 residues. CDR3 nucleotides: TGCGCCAGCAGCTTCGGGACAGGGGGACCCTCCTACGAGCAGTACTTC. Protein product: CASSFGTGGPSYEQYF.

This clone came up once. The chain couples TRBV4-2 to TRBJ1-2; perhaps TRBD1 as D (5 bases). The CDR3 totals 14 residues. The V and J ends lost 4 bases and 1 base respectively, with 10 bases between them. CDR1 is LGHNA, CDR2 YNFKEQ, per germline. In nucleotides, the CDR3 is TGTGCCAGCAGCCGAGAGACAGTTAACTATGGCTACACCTTC. The encoded protein is CASSRETVNYGYTF.

The rearrangement joins TRBV2 to TRBJ1-5; possibly TRBD1 for D (5 bases). CDR3 size: 13 residues. Germline assignment: CDR1 SNHLY and CDR2 FYNNEI. The V and J ends lost 3 bases and 7 bases respectively, with 10 bases between them. CDR3 loop: CASSDTRQQPQHF. The CDR3, as DNA: TGTGCCAGCAGTGACACACGACAGCAGCCCCAGCATTTT.

The V call is TRBV19, the J call TRBJ1-5; D unclear. Germline V CDR1 and CDR2: LNHDA, SQIVND (reference sequence). V lost 7 bases and J lost 4, with 14 bases in between. The CDR3 runs 14 residues. CDR3 in DNA: TGTGCCAGTACGACGAGGTGGGAGAATCAGCCCCAGCATTTT. Its protein is CASTTRWENQPQHF.

The V gene is TRBV12-3 or TRBV12-4, the J gene TRBJ2-7; a weak D match, TRBD1 (6 bases). The CDR3 runs 13 residues. The V end was cut by 5 bases, the J end by 0 bases, with 8 bases between. This chain's CDR3 is CASSPGDSYEQYF. CDR3 DNA sequence: TGTGCCAGCAGTCCAGGGGACTCCTACGAGCAGTACTTC.